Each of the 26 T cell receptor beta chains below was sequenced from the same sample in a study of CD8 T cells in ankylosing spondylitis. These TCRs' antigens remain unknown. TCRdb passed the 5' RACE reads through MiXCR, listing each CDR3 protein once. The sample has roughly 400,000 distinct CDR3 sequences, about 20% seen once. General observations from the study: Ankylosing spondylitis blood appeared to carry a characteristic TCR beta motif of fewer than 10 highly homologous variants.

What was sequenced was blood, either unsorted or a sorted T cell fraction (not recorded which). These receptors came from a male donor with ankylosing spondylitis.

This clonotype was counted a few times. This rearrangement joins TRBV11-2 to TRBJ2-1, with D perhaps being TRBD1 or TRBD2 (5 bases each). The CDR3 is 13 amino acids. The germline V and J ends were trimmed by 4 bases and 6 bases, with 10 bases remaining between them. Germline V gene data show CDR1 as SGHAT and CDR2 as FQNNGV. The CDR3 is CASSWDQINEQFF. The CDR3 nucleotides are TGTGCCAGCAGCTGGGACCAGATCAATGAGCAGTTCTTC.

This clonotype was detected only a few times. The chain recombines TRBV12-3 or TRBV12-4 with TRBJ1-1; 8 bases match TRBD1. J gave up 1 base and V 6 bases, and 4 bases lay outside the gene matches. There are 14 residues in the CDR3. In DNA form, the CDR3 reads TGTGCCAGCAGCCCGGGACAGGCGAACACTGAAGCTTTCTTT. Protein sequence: CASSPGQANTEAFF.

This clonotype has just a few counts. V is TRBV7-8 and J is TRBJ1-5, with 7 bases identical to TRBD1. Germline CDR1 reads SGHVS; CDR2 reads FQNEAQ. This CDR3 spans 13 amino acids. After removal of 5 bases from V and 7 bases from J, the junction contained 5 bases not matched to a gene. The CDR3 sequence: CASSRGPYQPQHF. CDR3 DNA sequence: TGTGCCAGCAGCAGGGGGCCCTACCAGCCCCAGCATTTT.

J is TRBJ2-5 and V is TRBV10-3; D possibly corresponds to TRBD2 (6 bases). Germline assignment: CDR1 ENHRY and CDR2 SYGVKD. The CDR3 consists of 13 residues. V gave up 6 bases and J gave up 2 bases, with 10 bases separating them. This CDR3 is CAIRGGVQETQYF. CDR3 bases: TGTGCCATCAGGGGCGGGGTTCAAGAGACCCAGTACTTC.

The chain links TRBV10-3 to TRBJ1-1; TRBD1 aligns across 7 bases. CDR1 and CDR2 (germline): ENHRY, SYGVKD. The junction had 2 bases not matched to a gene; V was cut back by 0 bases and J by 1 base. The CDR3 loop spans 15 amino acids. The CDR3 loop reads CAISESGQANTEAFF. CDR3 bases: TGTGCCATCAGTGAGTCAGGACAGGCGAACACTGAAGCTTTCTTT.

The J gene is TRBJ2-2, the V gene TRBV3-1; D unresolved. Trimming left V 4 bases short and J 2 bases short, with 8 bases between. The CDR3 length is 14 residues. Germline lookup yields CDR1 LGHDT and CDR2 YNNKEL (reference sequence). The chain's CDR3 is CASSRRENTGELFF. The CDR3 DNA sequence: TGTGCCAGCAGCCGTAGGGAAAACACCGGGGAGCTGTTTTTT.

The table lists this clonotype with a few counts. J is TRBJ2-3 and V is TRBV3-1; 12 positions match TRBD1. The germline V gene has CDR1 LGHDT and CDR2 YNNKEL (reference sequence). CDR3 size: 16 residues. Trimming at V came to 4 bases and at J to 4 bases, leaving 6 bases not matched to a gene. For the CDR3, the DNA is TGTGCCAGCAGCCGGACCGGGACAGGGGGCGCAGATACGCAGTATTTT. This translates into CASSRTGTGGADTQYF.

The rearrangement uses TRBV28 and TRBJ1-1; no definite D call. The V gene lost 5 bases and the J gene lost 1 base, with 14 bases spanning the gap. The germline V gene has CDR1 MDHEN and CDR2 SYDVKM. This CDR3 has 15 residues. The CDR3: CASSPLSAGNTEAFF. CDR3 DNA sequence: TGTGCCAGCAGTCCCCTCTCCGCGGGGAACACTGAAGCTTTCTTT.

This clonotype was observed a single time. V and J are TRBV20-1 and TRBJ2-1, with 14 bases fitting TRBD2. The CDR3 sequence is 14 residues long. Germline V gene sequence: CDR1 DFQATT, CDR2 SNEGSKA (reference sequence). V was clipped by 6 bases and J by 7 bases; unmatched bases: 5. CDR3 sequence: CSAMGLAGANEQFF. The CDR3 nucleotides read TGCAGTGCCATGGGACTAGCGGGAGCTAATGAGCAGTTCTTC.

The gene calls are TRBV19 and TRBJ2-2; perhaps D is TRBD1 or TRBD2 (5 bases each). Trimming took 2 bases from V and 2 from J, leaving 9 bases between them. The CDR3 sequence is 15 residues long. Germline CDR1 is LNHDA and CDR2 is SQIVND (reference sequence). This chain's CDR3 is CASSIRGVNTGELFF. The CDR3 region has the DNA TGTGCCAGTAGTATACGAGGGGTTAACACCGGGGAGCTGTTTTTT.

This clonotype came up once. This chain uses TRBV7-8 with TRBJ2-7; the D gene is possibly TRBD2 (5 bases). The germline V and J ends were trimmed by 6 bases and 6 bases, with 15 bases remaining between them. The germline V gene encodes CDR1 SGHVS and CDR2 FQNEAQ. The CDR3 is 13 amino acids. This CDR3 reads CASSSSGPGEQYF. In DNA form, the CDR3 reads TGTGCCAGCAGTTCCAGCGGTCCTGGCGAGCAGTACTTC.

The CDR3 DNA reads TGTGCCAGCAGCTTAGGAGGGACAGGGCATGAAAAACTGTTTTTT. Protein sequence: CASSLGGTGHEKLFF. The chain combines TRBV7-2 with TRBJ1-4; 9 bases match TRBD1. This CDR3 has 15 amino acids. Germline lookup yields CDR1 SGHTA and CDR2 FQGNSA. V gave up 1 base and J gave up 6 bases; unmatched junction bases: 3. The variable domain in full, with the rest retrieved from reference TRBV7-2 and TRBJ1-4, is GAGVSQSPSNKVTEKGKDVELRCDPISGHTALYWYRQSLGQGLEFLIYFQGNSAPDKSGLPSDRFSAERTGGSVSTLTIQRTQQEDSAVYLCASSLGGTGHEKLFFGSGTQLSVL.

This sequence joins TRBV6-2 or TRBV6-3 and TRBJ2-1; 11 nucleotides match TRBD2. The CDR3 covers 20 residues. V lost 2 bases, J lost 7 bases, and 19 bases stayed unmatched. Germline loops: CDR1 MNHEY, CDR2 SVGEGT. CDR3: CASSYVLGILTSGTANEQFF. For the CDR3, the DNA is TGTGCCAGCAGTTACGTTCTCGGAATACTGACTAGCGGGACCGCGAATGAGCAGTTCTTC.

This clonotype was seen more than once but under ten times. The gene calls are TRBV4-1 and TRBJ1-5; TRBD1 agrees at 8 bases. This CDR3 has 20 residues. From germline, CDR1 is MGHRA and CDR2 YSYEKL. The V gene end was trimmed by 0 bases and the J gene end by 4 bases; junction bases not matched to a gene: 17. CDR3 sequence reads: CASSQDLDRVLMGGNQPQHF. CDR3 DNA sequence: TGCGCCAGCAGCCAAGATCTGGACAGGGTGCTGATGGGTGGGAATCAGCCCCAGCATTTT.

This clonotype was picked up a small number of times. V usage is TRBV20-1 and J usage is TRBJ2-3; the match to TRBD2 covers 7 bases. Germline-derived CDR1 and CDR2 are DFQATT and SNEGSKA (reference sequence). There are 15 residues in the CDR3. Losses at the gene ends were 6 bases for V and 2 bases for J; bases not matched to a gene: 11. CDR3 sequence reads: CSAQTNSGNTDTQYF. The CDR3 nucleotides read TGCAGTGCCCAAACTAACAGCGGGAACACAGATACGCAGTATTTT.

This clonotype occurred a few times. The CDR3 bases are TGCGCCAGCAGCTTGTCGGTGGCTTACACCGGGGAGCTGTTTTTT. This translates into CASSLSVAYTGELFF. The rearrangement links TRBV5-1 to TRBJ2-2; the D is unclear. The CDR3 extends over 15 amino acids. V was clipped by 1 base and J by 3 bases, with 10 bases between them. Germline V lookup: CDR1 SGHRS, CDR2 YFSETQ.

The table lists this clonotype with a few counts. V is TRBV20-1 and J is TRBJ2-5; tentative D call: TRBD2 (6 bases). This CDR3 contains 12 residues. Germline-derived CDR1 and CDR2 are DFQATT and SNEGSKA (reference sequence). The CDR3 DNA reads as TGCAGCTCACTAGCAACCGGTGAGACCCAGTACTTC. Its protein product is CSSLATGETQYF.

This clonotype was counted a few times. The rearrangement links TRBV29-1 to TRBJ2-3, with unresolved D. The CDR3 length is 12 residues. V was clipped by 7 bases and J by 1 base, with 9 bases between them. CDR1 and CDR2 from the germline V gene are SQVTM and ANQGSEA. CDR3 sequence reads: CSGSDGTDTQYF. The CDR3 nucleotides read TGCAGCGGGTCAGACGGCACAGATACGCAGTATTTT.

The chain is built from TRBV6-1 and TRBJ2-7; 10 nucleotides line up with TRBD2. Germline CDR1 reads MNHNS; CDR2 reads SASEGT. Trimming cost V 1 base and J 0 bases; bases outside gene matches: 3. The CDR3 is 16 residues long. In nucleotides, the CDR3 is TGTGCCAGCAGTGAAGTAGCTAGCGGGAGCTCCTACGAGCAGTACTTC. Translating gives CASSEVASGSSYEQYF.

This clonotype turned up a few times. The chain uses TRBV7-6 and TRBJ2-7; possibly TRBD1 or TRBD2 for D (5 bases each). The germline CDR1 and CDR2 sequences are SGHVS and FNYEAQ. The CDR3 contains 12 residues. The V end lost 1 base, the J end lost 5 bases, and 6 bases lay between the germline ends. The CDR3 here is CASSLGGDEQYF. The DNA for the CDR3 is TGTGCCAGCAGCTTAGGAGGGGACGAGCAGTACTTC. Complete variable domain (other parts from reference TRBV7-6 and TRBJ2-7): GAGVSQSPRYKVTKRGQDVALRCDPISGHVSLYWYRQALGQGPEFLTYFNYEAQQDKSGLPNDRFSAERPEGSISTLTIQRTEQRDSAMYRCASSLGGDEQYFGPGTRLTVT.

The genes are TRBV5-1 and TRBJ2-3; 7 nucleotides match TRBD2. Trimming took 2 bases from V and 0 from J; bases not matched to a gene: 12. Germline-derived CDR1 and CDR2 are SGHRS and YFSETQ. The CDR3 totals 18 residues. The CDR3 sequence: CASSFRAGNLWSTDTQYF. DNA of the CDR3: TGCGCCAGCAGCTTCCGAGCGGGAAACTTATGGAGCACAGATACGCAGTATTTT. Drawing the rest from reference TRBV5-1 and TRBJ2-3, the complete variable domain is KAGVTQTPRYLIKTRGQQVTLSCSPISGHRSVSWYQQTPGQGLQFLFEYFSETQRNKGNFPGRFSGRQFSNSRSEMNVSTLELGDSALYLCASSFRAGNLWSTDTQYFGPGTRLTVL.

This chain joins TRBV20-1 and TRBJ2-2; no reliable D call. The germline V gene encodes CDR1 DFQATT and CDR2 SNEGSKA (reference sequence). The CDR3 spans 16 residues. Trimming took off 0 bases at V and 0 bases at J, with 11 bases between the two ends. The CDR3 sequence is CSARDSATSNTGELFF. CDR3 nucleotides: TGCAGTGCTAGAGATTCGGCGACCTCGAACACCGGGGAGCTGTTTTTT.

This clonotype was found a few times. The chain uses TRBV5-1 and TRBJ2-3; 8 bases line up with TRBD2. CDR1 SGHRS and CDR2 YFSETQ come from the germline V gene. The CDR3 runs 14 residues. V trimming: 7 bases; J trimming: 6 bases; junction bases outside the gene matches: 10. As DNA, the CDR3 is TGCGCCAGCTTTCAAGCGGGAGTAGGGGATACGCAGTATTTT. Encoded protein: CASFQAGVGDTQYF. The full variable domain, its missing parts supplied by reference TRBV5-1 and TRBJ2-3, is KAGVTQTPRYLIKTRGQQVTLSCSPISGHRSVSWYQQTPGQGLQFLFEYFSETQRNKGNFPGRFSGRQFSNSRSEMNVSTLELGDSALYLCASFQAGVGDTQYFGPGTRLTVL.

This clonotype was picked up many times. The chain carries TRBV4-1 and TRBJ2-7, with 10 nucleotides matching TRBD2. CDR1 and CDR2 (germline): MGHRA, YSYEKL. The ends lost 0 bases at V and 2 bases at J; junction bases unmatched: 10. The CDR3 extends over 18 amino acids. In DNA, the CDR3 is TGCGCCAGCAGCCAAGACCTCTCCGGGACTAGCGTAACCTACGAGCAGTACTTC. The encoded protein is CASSQDLSGTSVTYEQYF.

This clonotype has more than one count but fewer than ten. CDR3 coding DNA: TGTGCCAGCAGCCAAGGGGGGACTAGCGGGAGGCCGTACTTC. Its translation: CASSQGGTSGRPYF. V usage is TRBV3-1 and J usage is TRBJ2-7, with 15 positions matching TRBD2. The CDR3 is 14 amino acids. Trimming removed 1 base from V and 12 bases from J; junction bases left unmatched: 4. Germline V gives CDR1 LGHDT, CDR2 YNNKEL (reference sequence).

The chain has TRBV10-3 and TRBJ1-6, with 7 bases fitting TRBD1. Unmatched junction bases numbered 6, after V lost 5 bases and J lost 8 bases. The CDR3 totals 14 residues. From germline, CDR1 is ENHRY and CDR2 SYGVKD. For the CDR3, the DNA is TGTGCCATCAGTTCCCGGGACAGTGATTCACCCCTCCACTTT. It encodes CAISSRDSDSPLHF.